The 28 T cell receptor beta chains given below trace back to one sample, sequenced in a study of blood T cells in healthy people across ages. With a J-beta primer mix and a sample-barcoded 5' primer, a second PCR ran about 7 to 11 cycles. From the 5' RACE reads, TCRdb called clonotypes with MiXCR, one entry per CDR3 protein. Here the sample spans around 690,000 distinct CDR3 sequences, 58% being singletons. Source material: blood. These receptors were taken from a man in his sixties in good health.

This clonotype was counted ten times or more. The CDR3 here is CSVVLTETQYF. CDR3 nucleotide sequence: TGCAGCGTTGTACTCACAGAGACCCAGTACTTC. This sequence joins TRBV29-1 and TRBJ2-5; no clear D gene. Germline loops: CDR1 SQVTM, CDR2 ANQGSEA. This CDR3 has 11 residues. V shed 4 bases and J shed 4 bases, with 7 bases lying between them.

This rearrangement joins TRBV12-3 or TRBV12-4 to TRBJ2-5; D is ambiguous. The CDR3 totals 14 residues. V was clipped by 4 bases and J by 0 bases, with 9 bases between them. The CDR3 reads CASSSDGDQETQYF. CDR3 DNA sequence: TGTGCCAGCAGTTCCGACGGAGACCAAGAGACCCAGTACTTC.

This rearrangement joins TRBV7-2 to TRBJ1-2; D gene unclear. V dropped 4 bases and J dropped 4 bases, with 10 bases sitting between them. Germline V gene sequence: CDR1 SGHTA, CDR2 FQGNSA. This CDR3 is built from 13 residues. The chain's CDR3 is CASSSGRIYGYTF. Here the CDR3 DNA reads TGTGCCAGCAGCTCCGGACGGATCTATGGCTACACCTTC. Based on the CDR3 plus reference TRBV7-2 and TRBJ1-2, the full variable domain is GAGVSQSPSNKVTEKGKDVELRCDPISGHTALYWYRQSLGQGLEFLIYFQGNSAPDKSGLPSDRFSAERTGGSVSTLTIQRTQQEDSAVYLCASSSGRIYGYTFGSGTRLTVV.

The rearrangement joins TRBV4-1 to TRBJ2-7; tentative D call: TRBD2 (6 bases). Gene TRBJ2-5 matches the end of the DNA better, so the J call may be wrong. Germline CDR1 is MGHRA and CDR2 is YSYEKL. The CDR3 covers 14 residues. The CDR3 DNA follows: TGCGCCAGCAGCCAAGATGCGGGGATGGAGACCCAGTACTTC. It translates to CASSQDAGMETQYF.

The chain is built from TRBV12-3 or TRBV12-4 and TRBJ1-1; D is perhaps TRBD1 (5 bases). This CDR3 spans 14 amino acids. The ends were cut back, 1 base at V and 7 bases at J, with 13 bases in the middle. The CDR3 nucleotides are TGTGCCAGCAGTTTAGTGCAGGGAGGAATTGAAGCTTTCTTT. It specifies CASSLVQGGIEAFF.

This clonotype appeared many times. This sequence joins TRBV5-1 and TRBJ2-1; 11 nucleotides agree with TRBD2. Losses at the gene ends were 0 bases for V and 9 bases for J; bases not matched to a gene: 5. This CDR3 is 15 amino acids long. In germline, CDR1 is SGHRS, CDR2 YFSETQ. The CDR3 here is CASSLGGLAEVEQFF. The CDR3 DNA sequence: TGCGCCAGCAGCTTGGGGGGACTAGCGGAGGTTGAGCAGTTCTTC.

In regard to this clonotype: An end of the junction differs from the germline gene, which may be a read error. The CDR3 reads CAGSLTVTGDTGELFF. The CDR3 DNA follows: TGTGCCGGCAGCCTCACTGTGACGGGGGACACCGGGGAGCTGTTTTTT. The rearrangement uses TRBV3-1 and TRBJ2-2; TRBD2 is a possible D gene (6 bases). Per germline, CDR1 LGHDT and CDR2 YNNKEL (reference sequence). There are 16 residues in the CDR3.

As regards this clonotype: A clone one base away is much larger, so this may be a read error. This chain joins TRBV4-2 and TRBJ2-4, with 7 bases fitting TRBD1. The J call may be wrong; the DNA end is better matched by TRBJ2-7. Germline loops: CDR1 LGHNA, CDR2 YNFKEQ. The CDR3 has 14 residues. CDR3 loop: CASSHVHRGYEQYF. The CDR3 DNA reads TGTGCCAGCAGCCATGTGCACAGGGGATACGAGCAGTACTTC.

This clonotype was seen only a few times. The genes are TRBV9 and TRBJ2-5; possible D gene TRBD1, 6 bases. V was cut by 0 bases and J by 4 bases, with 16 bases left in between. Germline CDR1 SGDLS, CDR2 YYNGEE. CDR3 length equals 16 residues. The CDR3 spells CASSVGNRARGETQYF. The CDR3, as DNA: TGTGCCAGCAGCGTAGGAAACAGGGCCCGGGGAGAGACCCAGTACTTC. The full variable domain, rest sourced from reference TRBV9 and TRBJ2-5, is DSGVTQTPKHLITATGQRVTLRCSPRSGDLSVYWYQQSLDQGLQFLIQYYNGEERAKGNILERFSAQQFPDLHSELNLSSLELGDSALYFCASSVGNRARGETQYFGPGTRLLVL.

DNA of the CDR3: TGCGCCAGCAGCCTAGGACAGAAGGGAGAGACCCAGTACTTC. Its protein is CASSLGQKGETQYF. V gene TRBV5-1 combines with J gene TRBJ2-5; D may be TRBD1 (6 bases). Trimming pared 4 bases from V and 4 bases from J, leaving 14 bases between. CDR3 size: 14 residues. CDR1 is SGHRS and CDR2 is YFSETQ in the germline V gene.

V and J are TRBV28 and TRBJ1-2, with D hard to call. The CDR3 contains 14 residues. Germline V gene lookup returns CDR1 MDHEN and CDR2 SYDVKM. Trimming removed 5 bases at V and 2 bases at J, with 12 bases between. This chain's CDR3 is CASSPYDGNYGYTF. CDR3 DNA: TGTGCCAGCAGTCCCTACGACGGAAACTATGGCTACACCTTC.

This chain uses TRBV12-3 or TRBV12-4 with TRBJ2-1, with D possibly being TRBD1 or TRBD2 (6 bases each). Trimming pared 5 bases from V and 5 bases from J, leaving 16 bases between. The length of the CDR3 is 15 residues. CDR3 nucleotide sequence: TGTGCCAGCAGTCCCGTAGGGGGGTCGCACAATGAGCAGTTCTTC. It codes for CASSPVGGSHNEQFF.

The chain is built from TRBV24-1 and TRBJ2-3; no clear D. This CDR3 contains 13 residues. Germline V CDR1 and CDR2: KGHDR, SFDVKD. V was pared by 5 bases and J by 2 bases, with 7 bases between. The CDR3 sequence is CATSAQYTDTQYF. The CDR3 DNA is TGTGCCACCAGTGCACAGTACACAGATACGCAGTATTTT.

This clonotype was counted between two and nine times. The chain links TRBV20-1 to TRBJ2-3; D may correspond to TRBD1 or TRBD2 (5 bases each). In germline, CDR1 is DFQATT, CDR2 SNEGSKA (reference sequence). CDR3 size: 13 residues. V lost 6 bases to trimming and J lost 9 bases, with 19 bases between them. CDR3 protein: CSAVRAGRPTQYF. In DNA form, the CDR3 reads TGCAGTGCCGTGAGGGCAGGGCGCCCCACGCAGTATTTT.

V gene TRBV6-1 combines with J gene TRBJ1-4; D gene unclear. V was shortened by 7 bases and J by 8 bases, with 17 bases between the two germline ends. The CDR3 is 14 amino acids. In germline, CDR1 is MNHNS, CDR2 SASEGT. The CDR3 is CASIEPGLGEKLFF. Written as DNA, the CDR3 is TGTGCCAGCATAGAGCCGGGTTTGGGGGAAAAACTGTTTTTT.

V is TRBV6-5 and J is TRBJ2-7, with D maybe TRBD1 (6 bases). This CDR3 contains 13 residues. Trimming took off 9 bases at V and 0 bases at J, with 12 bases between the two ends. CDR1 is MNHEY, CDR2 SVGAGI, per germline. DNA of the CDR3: TGTGCCAGTAGGGGGTTGAGCTCCTACGAGCAGTACTTC. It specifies CASRGLSSYEQYF.

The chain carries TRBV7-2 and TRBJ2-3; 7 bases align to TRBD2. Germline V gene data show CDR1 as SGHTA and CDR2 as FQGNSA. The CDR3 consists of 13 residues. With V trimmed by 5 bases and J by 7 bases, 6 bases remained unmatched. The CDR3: CASSHSSGNTQYF. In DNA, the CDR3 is TGTGCCAGCAGCCATTCTAGCGGCAATACGCAGTATTTT.

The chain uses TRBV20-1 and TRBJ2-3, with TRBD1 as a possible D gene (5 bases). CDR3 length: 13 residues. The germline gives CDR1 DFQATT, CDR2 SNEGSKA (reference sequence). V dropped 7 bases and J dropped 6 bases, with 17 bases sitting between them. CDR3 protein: CSGRGLEWDTQYF. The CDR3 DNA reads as TGCAGTGGTAGGGGTCTAGAATGGGATACGCAGTATTTT.

The CDR3 protein is CASSSLTASSGANVLTF. In nucleotides, the CDR3 is TGTGCCAGCAGCTCCCTGACGGCCAGCTCTGGGGCCAACGTCCTGACTTTC. This chain uses TRBV7-2 with TRBJ2-6; no clear D. Germline lookup yields CDR1 SGHTA and CDR2 FQGNSA. The CDR3 is made up of 17 amino acids. V was pared by 4 bases and J by 0 bases, with 13 bases between. Full variable domain (rest looked up from reference TRBV7-2 and TRBJ2-6): GAGVSQSPSNKVTEKGKDVELRCDPISGHTALYWYRQSLGQGLEFLIYFQGNSAPDKSGLPSDRFSAERTGGSVSTLTIQRTQQEDSAVYLCASSSLTASSGANVLTFGAGSRLTVL.

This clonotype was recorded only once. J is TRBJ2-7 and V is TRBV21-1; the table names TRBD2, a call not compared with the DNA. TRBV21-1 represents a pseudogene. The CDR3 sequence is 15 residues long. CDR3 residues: CASSKEASRDYEQYF. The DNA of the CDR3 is TGTGCCAGCAGTAAAGAGGCTAGCCGAGACTACGAGCAGTACTTC.

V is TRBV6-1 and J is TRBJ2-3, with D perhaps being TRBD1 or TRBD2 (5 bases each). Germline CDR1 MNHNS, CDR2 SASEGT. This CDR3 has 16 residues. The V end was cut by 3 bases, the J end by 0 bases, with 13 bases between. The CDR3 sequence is CASSDRRDLSTDTQYF. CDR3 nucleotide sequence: TGTGCCAGCAGTGATCGACGGGACCTTAGCACAGATACGCAGTATTTT.

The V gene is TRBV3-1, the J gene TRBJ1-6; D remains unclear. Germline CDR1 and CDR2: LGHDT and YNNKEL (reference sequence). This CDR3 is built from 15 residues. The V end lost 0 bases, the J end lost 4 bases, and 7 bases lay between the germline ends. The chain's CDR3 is CASSQERQYNSPLHF. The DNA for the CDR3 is TGTGCCAGCAGCCAAGAACGCCAGTATAATTCACCCCTCCACTTT.

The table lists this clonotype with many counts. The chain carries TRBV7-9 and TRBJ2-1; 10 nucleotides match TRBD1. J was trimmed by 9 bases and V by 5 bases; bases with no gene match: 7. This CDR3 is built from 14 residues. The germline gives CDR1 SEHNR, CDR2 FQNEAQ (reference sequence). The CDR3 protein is CASSAGTGEGEQFF. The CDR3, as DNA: TGTGCCAGCAGCGCAGGGACAGGGGAGGGTGAGCAGTTCTTC. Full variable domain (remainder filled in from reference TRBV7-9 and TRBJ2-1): DTGVSQNPRHKITKRGQNVTFRCDPISEHNRLYWYRQTLGQGPEFLTYFQNEAQLEKSRLLSDRFSAERPKGSFSTLEIQRTEQGDSAMYLCASSAGTGEGEQFFGPGTRLTVL.

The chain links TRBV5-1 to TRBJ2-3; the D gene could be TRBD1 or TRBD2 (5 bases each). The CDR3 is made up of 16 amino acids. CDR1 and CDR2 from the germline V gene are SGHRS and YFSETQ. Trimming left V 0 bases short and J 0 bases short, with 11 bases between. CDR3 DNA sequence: TGCGCCAGCAGCTTGGGAGGGGATCGGAGCACAGATACGCAGTATTTT. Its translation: CASSLGGDRSTDTQYF.

The CDR3 DNA is TGTGCCAGCAGCCTGAACTGGGGCAGTGTTGAAAAACTGTTTTTT. Amino acid sequence: CASSLNWGSVEKLFF. This chain connects TRBV27 to TRBJ1-4; D may be TRBD1 (5 bases). Germline V gene data show CDR1 as MNHEY and CDR2 as SMNVEV (reference sequence). Trimming took off 6 bases at V and 7 bases at J, with 18 bases between the two ends. The CDR3 totals 15 residues.

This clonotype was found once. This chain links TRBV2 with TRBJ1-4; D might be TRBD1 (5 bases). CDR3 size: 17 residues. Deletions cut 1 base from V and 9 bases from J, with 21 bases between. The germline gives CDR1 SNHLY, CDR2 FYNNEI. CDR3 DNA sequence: TGTGCCAGCAGTGAAGGCCGTGGGGACCGAGGGTCCAAAAAACTGTTTTTT. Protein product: CASSEGRGDRGSKKLFF.

The CDR3 loop is CASSPTGGLENTF. The CDR3 DNA follows: TGTGCCAGCAGCCCTACAGGGGGCTTGGAGAACACCTTC. This chain uses TRBV7-2 with TRBJ1-2; 9 bases fit TRBD1. Germline CDR1 and CDR2: SGHTA and FQGNSA. The CDR3 is 13 residues long. The ends lost 5 bases at V and 12 bases at J; junction bases unmatched: 10.

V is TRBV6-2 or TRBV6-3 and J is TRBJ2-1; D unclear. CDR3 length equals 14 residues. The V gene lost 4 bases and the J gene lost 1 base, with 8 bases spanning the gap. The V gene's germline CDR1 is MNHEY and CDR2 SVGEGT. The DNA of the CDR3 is TGTGCCAGCAGTTTGCCAGTTTCCTACAATGAGCAGTTCTTC. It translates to CASSLPVSYNEQFF.